The next 29 T cell receptor beta chains were all read from a single sample in a study of blood T cell repertoires in COVID-19 (TCRdb year 2020). The library was made by the immunoSEQ multiplex PCR assay. TCRdb stores this immuneACCESS table with in-frame sequences only. Part of the clones is absent; in the studies checked, under half of the shortfall reflects unresolved V genes, and no reason is known for the rest. A total of about 40,000 clones appear in this sample, roughly 80% of them only once. 2.6% of the sample is taken by the ten largest. Sequencing was done on a sample of peripheral blood. The receptor source for this set is a woman aged 55-70 years with acute or convalescent COVID-19.

V and J are TRBV7-6 and TRBJ1-1; no firm D call. Germline V gives CDR1 SGHVS, CDR2 FNYEAQ. The CDR3 has 13 residues. Between the trimmed V and J ends, which lost 5 bases and 4 bases, there was a span of 11 bases. The CDR3 nucleotides read TGTGCCAGCAGCCGAGGGCCTTTCACTGAAGCTTTCTTT. As protein: CASSRGPFTEAFF. Based on the CDR3 plus reference TRBV7-6 and TRBJ1-1, the full variable domain is GAGVSQSPRYKVTKRGQDVALRCDPISGHVSLYWYRQALGQGPEFLTYFNYEAQQDKSGLPNDRFSAERPEGSISTLTIQRTEQRDSAMYRCASSRGPFTEAFFGQGTRLTVV.

This chain connects TRBV11-2 to TRBJ2-7, with 8 nucleotides matching TRBD2. CDR1 and CDR2 from the germline V gene are SGHAT and FQNNGV. This CDR3 spans 18 amino acids. With 6 bases clipped from V and 5 bases from J, the junction kept 21 bases outside the gene matches. The CDR3 nucleotides are TGTGCCAGCAGACTTCTCGGGAGGGTTTGGGGGAGGCACAACGAGCAGTACTTC. Translating gives CASRLLGRVWGRHNEQYF.

This chain connects TRBV5-1 to TRBJ2-4, with TRBD2 matching over 16 bases. This CDR3 is built from 18 residues. CDR1 and CDR2 from the germline V gene are SGHRS and YFSETQ. V shed 4 bases and J 3 bases; nucleotides not matched to a gene: 7. DNA for the CDR3: TGCGCCAGCAGCCCGGGCGGGACTAGCGGGAGGGGCAAAAACATTCAGTACTTC. This codes for CASSPGGTSGRGKNIQYF.

Only one count was recorded for this clone. This sequence joins TRBV3-1 (or the pseudogene TRBV3-2) and TRBJ1-1; 8 bases match TRBD1. V was clipped by 5 bases and J by 0 bases; unmatched bases: 8. This CDR3 region has 16 residues. Germline V gene sequence: CDR1 LGHDT, CDR2 YNNKEL (reference sequence). This CDR3 reads CASSGRTGPLNTEAFF. The CDR3 DNA is TGTGCCAGCAGCGGGAGGACAGGGCCCCTGAACACTGAAGCTTTCTTT.

The rearrangement uses TRBV28 and TRBJ1-4; 8 bases are a match to TRBD1. CDR1 is MDHEN, CDR2 SYDVKM, per germline. The V segment lost 0 bases and the J segment 8 bases; nucleotides outside the gene matches: 5. The CDR3 length is 15 residues. CDR3 region: CASSLWAGGSEKLFF. CDR3 in DNA: TGTGCCAGCAGTTTATGGGCAGGGGGCTCCGAAAAACTGTTTTTT. Together with reference TRBV28 and TRBJ1-4, the CDR3 gives the full variable domain: DVKVTQSSRYLVKRTGEKVFLECVQDMDHENMFWYRQDPGLGLRLIYFSYDVKMKEKGDIPEGYSVSREKKERFSLILESASTNQTSMYLCASSLWAGGSEKLFFGSGTQLSVL.

This clone has only one observation. The CDR3 here is CASRIDSLYGYTF. As DNA, the CDR3 is TGTGCCAGCAGGATAGACTCCCTATATGGCTACACCTTC. The V gene is TRBV6-5, the J gene TRBJ1-2; the D is unclear. Germline assignment: CDR1 MNHEY and CDR2 SVGAGI. This CDR3 has 13 amino acids. V was shortened by 6 bases and J by 5 bases, with 13 bases between the two germline ends.

This chain links TRBV19 with TRBJ1-5, with D unresolved. V was cut by 3 bases and J by 6 bases, with 15 bases left in between. Germline loops: CDR1 LNHDA, CDR2 SQIVND (reference sequence). This CDR3 contains 15 residues. The CDR3 nucleotides are TGTGCCAGTAGTATCGAACACCAGTCCCGTCAGCCCCAGCATTTT. This encodes CASSIEHQSRQPQHF.

The V gene is TRBV6-5, the J gene TRBJ1-4; D ambiguous. The CDR3 is 13 residues long. The germline V and J ends were trimmed by 11 bases and 7 bases, with 17 bases remaining between them. CDR1 is MNHEY and CDR2 is SVGAGI in the germline V gene. DNA for the CDR3: TGTGCCTCGAAGGAGGTCTCCGGTGAAAAACTGTTTTTT. Its protein is CASKEVSGEKLFF.

This clone was picked up one time. This chain joins TRBV4-1 and TRBJ2-5; D possibly corresponds to TRBD2 (5 bases). CDR3 length: 15 amino acids. The V and J ends lost 0 bases and 5 bases respectively, with 13 bases between them. Looked up from germline, CDR1 is MGHRA and CDR2 is YSYEKL. CDR3 amino acids: CASSQDRVASETQYF. The CDR3 DNA sequence: TGCGCCAGCAGCCAAGATAGGGTAGCGAGCGAGACCCAGTACTTC.

The V and J genes are TRBV6-5 and TRBJ1-2; tentatively, D is TRBD1 (5 bases). The CDR3 runs to 14 residues. Germline V CDR1 and CDR2: MNHEY, SVGAGI. Trimming shortened V by 2 bases and J by 5 bases, and 12 bases separated the two germline ends. The chain's CDR3 is CASSYSPGRYGYTF. CDR3 nucleotide sequence: TGTGCCAGCAGTTACAGCCCAGGGAGGTATGGCTACACCTTC.

The chain recombines TRBV28 with TRBJ2-2, with D unresolved. Germline V gives CDR1 MDHEN, CDR2 SYDVKM. The CDR3 extends over 15 amino acids. V lost 8 bases to trimming and J lost 1 base, with 14 bases between them. The CDR3 DNA follows: TGTGCCAGCCGTCGCAGACTCCAGAACACCGGGGAGCTGTTTTTT. It is translated as CASRRRLQNTGELFF.

The chain links TRBV27 to TRBJ2-1; D not resolved. V shed 4 bases and J shed 0 bases, with 13 bases lying between them. The CDR3 has 16 amino acids. Germline CDR1 and CDR2: MNHEY and SMNVEV (reference sequence). The CDR3 nucleotides are TGTGCCAGCAGTTCACCCGCGGCAAGCTCCTACAATGAGCAGTTCTTC. This gives the protein CASSSPAASSYNEQFF.

The chain joins TRBV25-1 to TRBJ1-1; D call uncertain. The ends were cut back, 6 bases at V and 2 bases at J, with 4 bases in the middle. The CDR3 extends over 11 amino acids. The germline CDR1 and CDR2 sequences are MGHDK and SYGVNS. The CDR3 bases are TGTGCCAGCAGGGCCAACACTGAAGCTTTCTTT. Translated, it gives CASRANTEAFF.

J is TRBJ1-3 and V is TRBV18; TRBD1 agrees at 8 bases. V dropped 3 bases and J dropped 4; count of bases not matched to a gene: 11. Germline CDR1 and CDR2: KGHSH and LQKENI. CDR3 length equals 17 residues. Written as DNA, the CDR3 is TGTGCCAGCTCACCCTCGACAGGGGTCCGGGCGGGAAACACCATATATTTT. This translates into CASSPSTGVRAGNTIYF. The variable domain in full, with the rest retrieved from reference TRBV18 and TRBJ1-3, is NAGVMQNPRHLVRRRGQEARLRCSPMKGHSHVYWYRQLPEEGLKFMVYLQKENIIDESGMPKERFSAEFPKEGPSILRIQQVVRGDSAAYFCASSPSTGVRAGNTIYFGEGSWLTVV.

The rearrangement links TRBV5-1 to TRBJ2-1, with 8 bases matching TRBD2. This CDR3 region has 15 residues. Germline V gene data show CDR1 as SGHRS and CDR2 as YFSETQ. V shed 0 bases and J 2 bases; nucleotides not matched to a gene: 1. This chain's CDR3 is CASSLGTSTYNEQFF. In DNA form, the CDR3 reads TGCGCCAGCAGCTTGGGGACTAGCACCTACAATGAGCAGTTCTTC.

The chain links TRBV5-1 to TRBJ1-4; D gene uncertain. V lost 0 bases and J lost 3, with 6 bases in between. The CDR3 has 14 amino acids. CDR1 SGHRS and CDR2 YFSETQ come from the germline V gene. CDR3 nucleotides: TGCGCCAGCAGCTTGGAGTGGCCTAATGAAAAACTGTTTTTT. Encoded protein: CASSLEWPNEKLFF. Full variable domain (missing parts from reference TRBV5-1 and TRBJ1-4): KAGVTQTPRYLIKTRGQQVTLSCSPISGHRSVSWYQQTPGQGLQFLFEYFSETQRNKGNFPGRFSGRQFSNSRSEMNVSTLELGDSALYLCASSLEWPNEKLFFGSGTQLSVL.

The gene calls are TRBV28 and TRBJ1-2; no clear D gene. The CDR3 runs to 14 residues. Trimming shortened V by 4 bases and J by 0 bases, and 9 bases separated the two germline ends. Germline CDR1 MDHEN, CDR2 SYDVKM. The CDR3 DNA is TGTGCCAGCAGTTCTTTGGCAGCTAACTATGGCTACACCTTC. This gives the protein CASSSLAANYGYTF.

The chain has TRBV19 and TRBJ1-6, with D perhaps TRBD1 (6 bases). CDR3 length: 15 amino acids. Looked up from germline, CDR1 is LNHDA and CDR2 is SQIVND (reference sequence). Trimming shortened V by 4 bases and J by 7 bases, and 14 bases separated the two germline ends. The CDR3 spells CASSKPGQVNSPLHF. Written as DNA, the CDR3 is TGTGCCAGTAGTAAGCCGGGACAAGTAAATTCACCCCTCCACTTT. Full variable domain (remainder filled in from reference TRBV19 and TRBJ1-6): DGGITQSPKYLFRKEGQNVTLSCEQNLNHDAMYWYRQDPGQGLRLIYYSQIVNDFQKGDIAEGYSVSREKKESFPLTVTSAQKNPTAFYLCASSKPGQVNSPLHFGNGTRLTVT.

The V gene is TRBV3-1 (or the pseudogene TRBV3-2), the J gene TRBJ1-1; D is possibly TRBD1 (5 bases). The CDR3 runs to 14 residues. Looked up from germline, CDR1 is LGHDT and CDR2 is YNNKEL (reference sequence). V was trimmed by 2 bases and J by 5 bases, leaving 12 bases between them. The CDR3 region is CASSQRGGKTEAFF. CDR3 nucleotide sequence: TGTGCCAGCAGCCAAAGGGGAGGGAAAACTGAAGCTTTCTTT.

V is TRBV19 and J is TRBJ2-7, with 9 positions matching TRBD1. CDR3 length: 14 residues. Germline loops: CDR1 LNHDA, CDR2 SQIVND (reference sequence). Trimming at V came to 4 bases and at J to 4 bases, leaving 5 bases not matched to a gene. This CDR3 is CASSTGQGLYEQYF. The CDR3 bases are TGTGCCAGTAGTACGGGACAGGGCTTGTACGAGCAGTACTTC.

This chain joins TRBV9 and TRBJ1-6, with D tentatively TRBD1 (5 bases). The CDR3 length is 15 residues. The V gene's germline CDR1 is SGDLS and CDR2 YYNGEE. With 7 bases removed from V and 5 bases from J, the gap between germline ends came to 16 bases. CDR3 in DNA: TGTGCCAGCCGGACGACAGATGGCAATAATTCACCCCTCCACTTT. Its protein product is CASRTTDGNNSPLHF.

This chain links TRBV12-3 or TRBV12-4 with TRBJ1-2, with D unresolved. Between the trimmed V and J ends, which lost 6 bases and 0 bases, there was a span of 8 bases. The CDR3 contains 13 residues. The CDR3: CASSSSANYGYTF. CDR3 bases: TGTGCCAGCAGCTCTTCGGCTAACTATGGCTACACCTTC.

The chain employs TRBV3-1 (or the pseudogene TRBV3-2) and TRBJ1-1; tentative D call: TRBD1 (5 bases). Germline CDR1 reads LGHDT; CDR2 reads YNNKEL (reference sequence). The CDR3 spans 16 residues. V lost 1 base, J lost 6 bases, and 18 bases lay in between. The CDR3 coding sequence is TGTGCCAGCAGCCAAGGAGGGGCAGGTTCTAGCGCTGAAGCTTTCTTT. This gives the protein CASSQGGAGSSAEAFF.

CDR3: CASSLSSAGANTGELFF. CDR3 sequence (DNA): TGTGCCAGCAGCTTAAGTTCTGCGGGCGCGAACACCGGGGAGCTGTTTTTT. The V call is TRBV11-2, the J call TRBJ2-2; D is perhaps TRBD2 (5 bases). Trimming removed 2 bases from V and 0 bases from J, with 13 bases in between. Per the germline V gene, CDR1 is SGHAT and CDR2 is FQNNGV. The CDR3 is 17 residues long. Looking up the rest from reference TRBV11-2 and TRBJ2-2 gives the full variable domain: EAGVAQSPRYKIIEKRQSVAFWCNPISGHATLYWYQQILGQGPKLLIQFQNNGVVDDSQLPKDRFSAERLKGVDSTLKIQPAKLEDSAVYLCASSLSSAGANTGELFFGEGSRLTVL.

The chain combines TRBV3-1 (or the pseudogene TRBV3-2) with TRBJ1-6; unclear D gene. The germline V gene encodes CDR1 LGHDT and CDR2 YNNKEL (reference sequence). Trimming stripped 1 base from V and 9 bases from J, with 4 bases between. The CDR3 contains 12 residues. CDR3 protein: CASSQGVSPLHF. The CDR3 DNA sequence: TGTGCCAGCAGCCAAGGAGTTTCACCCCTCCACTTT.

The DNA of the CDR3 is TGTGCCAGCAGCTCGAGCGGAGTGGACAATGAGCAGTTCTTC. This translates into CASSSSGVDNEQFF. The chain is built from TRBV11-3 and TRBJ2-1; maybe TRBD2 (5 bases). Germline-derived CDR1 and CDR2 are SGHNT and YENEEA. CDR3 length: 14 amino acids. The V end was cut by 4 bases, the J end by 5 bases, with 12 bases between.

The rearrangement links TRBV9 to TRBJ1-1; D is possibly TRBD1 (5 bases). The CDR3 is made up of 14 amino acids. Trimming shortened V by 4 bases and J by 6 bases, and 16 bases separated the two germline ends. Per germline, CDR1 SGDLS and CDR2 YYNGEE. The chain's CDR3 is CASSTWDGGAEAFF. CDR3 DNA sequence: TGTGCCAGCAGCACCTGGGACGGCGGGGCTGAAGCTTTCTTT.

The CDR3: CASTETGTNSPLHF. The CDR3 DNA is TGTGCCAGTACCGAAACAGGAACTAATTCACCCCTCCACTTT. V usage is TRBV19 and J usage is TRBJ1-6, with a possible D match to TRBD1 (5 bases). The CDR3 is 14 residues long. V lost 7 bases to trimming and J lost 6 bases, with 13 bases between them. CDR1 is LNHDA and CDR2 is SQIVND in the germline V gene (reference sequence). Full variable domain (missing parts from reference TRBV19 and TRBJ1-6): DGGITQSPKYLFRKEGQNVTLSCEQNLNHDAMYWYRQDPGQGLRLIYYSQIVNDFQKGDIAEGYSVSREKKESFPLTVTSAQKNPTAFYLCASTETGTNSPLHFGNGTRLTVT.

CDR3 in DNA: TGTGCCATCAGTGAGTCCCCGCTTAGCCGGAGCTCCTACGAGCAGTACTTC. It is translated as CAISESPLSRSSYEQYF. The chain recombines TRBV10-3 with TRBJ2-7; D is unresolved. This CDR3 contains 17 residues. The V end was cut by 0 bases, the J end by 0 bases, with 15 bases between. Germline CDR1 is ENHRY and CDR2 is SYGVKD.